This TCR beta chain stems from a study of T cell responses to AZD1222 COVID-19 vaccine. Profiling relied on immunoSEQ multiplex PCR, and the TCRdb table lists in-frame clones only, not all of them. This table has about 140,000 clones, roughly 90% appearing once. This receptor was taken from an adult who received the AZD1222 COVID-19 vaccine. The specimen was peripheral blood, collected 28 days after the second AZD1222 dose.

CDR3 loop: CASSLKTEYGYTF. Here the CDR3 DNA reads TGTGCCAGCTCCCTTAAGACCGAGTATGGCTACACCTTC. The chain recombines TRBV18 with TRBJ1-2; D is ambiguous. This CDR3 comprises 13 residues. V lost 6 bases, J lost 5 bases, and 13 bases lay in between. Germline CDR1 and CDR2: KGHSH and LQKENI.